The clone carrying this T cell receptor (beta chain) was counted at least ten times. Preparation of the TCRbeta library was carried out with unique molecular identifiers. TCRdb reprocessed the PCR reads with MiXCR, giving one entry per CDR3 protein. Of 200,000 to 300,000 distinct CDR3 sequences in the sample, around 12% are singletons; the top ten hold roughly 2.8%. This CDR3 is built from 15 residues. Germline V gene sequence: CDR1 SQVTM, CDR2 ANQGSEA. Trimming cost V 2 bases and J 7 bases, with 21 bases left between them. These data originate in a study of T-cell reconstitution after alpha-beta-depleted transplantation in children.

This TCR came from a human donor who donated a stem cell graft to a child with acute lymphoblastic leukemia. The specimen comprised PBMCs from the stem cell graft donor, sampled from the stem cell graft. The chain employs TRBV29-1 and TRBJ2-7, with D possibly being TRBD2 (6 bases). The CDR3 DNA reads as TGCAGCGTTGAATTGCCAGGGTCCATTGGGAGGGAGCAGTACTTC. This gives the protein CSVELPGSIGREQYF.